The present TCR beta chain was sequenced within a study of blood T cell repertoires in COVID-19. Whole-study context: COVID-19 samples collected from the United States, Italy and Spain covered acute and convalescent phases. PBMCs, B-cell-depleted T cells, or T cells provided the cDNA or gDNA that made up the material.

The CDR3 sequence is 15 residues long. With 9 bases removed from V and 4 bases from J, the gap between germline ends came to 19 bases. Per germline, CDR1 LNHDA and CDR2 SQIVND (reference sequence). This clone has only one observation. In the source study's methods: Reference gene primers were amplified, and this amplification served to estimate nucleated cell counts. Sequencing used immunoSEQ multiplex PCR; TCRdb keeps in-frame clones, though not all of them. V and J calls plus clone size are reproduced from that table; the DNA served to infer D and trimming. The sample records tens of thousands of clones, 70% to 85% being singletons.

The origin of this receptor is a man between 65 and 85 years old with active COVID-19. This chain uses TRBV19 with TRBJ1-5; D is unresolved. Material: peripheral blood. The DNA of the CDR3 is TGTGCCAGCGCCCCTTCGGGGTTTTGGAATCAGCCCCAGCATTTT. Protein: CASAPSGFWNQPQHF.